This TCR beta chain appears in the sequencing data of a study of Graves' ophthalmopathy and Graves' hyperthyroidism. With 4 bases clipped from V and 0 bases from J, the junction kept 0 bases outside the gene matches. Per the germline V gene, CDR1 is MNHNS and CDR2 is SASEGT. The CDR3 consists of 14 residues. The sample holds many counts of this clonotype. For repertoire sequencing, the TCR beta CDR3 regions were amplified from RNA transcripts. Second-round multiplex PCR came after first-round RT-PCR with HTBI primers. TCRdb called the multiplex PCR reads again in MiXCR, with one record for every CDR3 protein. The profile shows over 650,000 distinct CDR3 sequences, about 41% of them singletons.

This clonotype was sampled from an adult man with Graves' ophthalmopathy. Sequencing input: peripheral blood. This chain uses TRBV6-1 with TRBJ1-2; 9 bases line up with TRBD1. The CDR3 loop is CASSGDRANYGYTF. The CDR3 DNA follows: TGTGCCAGCAGTGGGGACAGGGCTAACTATGGCTACACCTTC.